These 21 T cell receptor beta chains originate from one sample sequenced in a study of blood T cells in healthy people across ages. With a J-beta primer mix and a sample-barcoded 5' primer, a second PCR ran about 7 to 12 cycles. TCRdb redid the calling of the 5' RACE reads with MiXCR, one entry per CDR3 protein. In the table there are around 790,000 distinct CDR3 sequences, 40% to 50% of which are singletons. Sequenced: blood. The receptors were gathered from a man between 60 and 75 years old in good health.

This clonotype showed up just a few times. V usage is TRBV6-2 or TRBV6-3 and J usage is TRBJ1-6; 7 positions match TRBD1. V shed 0 bases, J shed 0 bases, and the junction held 14 bases outside the gene matches. This CDR3 is 21 amino acids long. Germline assignment: CDR1 MNHEY and CDR2 SVGEGT. CDR3 in amino acids: CASSYSIPGTGASSYNSPLHF. Here the CDR3 DNA reads TGTGCCAGCAGTTACTCAATCCCCGGAACAGGGGCGAGCTCCTATAATTCACCCCTCCACTTT.

CDR3 nucleotides: TGTGCCAGCAGTCCCGGTCCCGGGGACGGGGATACGCAGTATTTT. Its protein is CASSPGPGDGDTQYF. V usage is TRBV27 and J usage is TRBJ2-3; perhaps D is TRBD1 or TRBD2 (5 bases each). Trimming left V 5 bases short and J 6 bases short, with 18 bases between. The CDR3 is 15 residues long. Germline loops: CDR1 MNHEY, CDR2 SMNVEV (reference sequence).

The chain uses TRBV11-3 and TRBJ2-1; D possibly corresponds to TRBD2 (5 bases). CDR3 length equals 15 residues. V gave up 4 bases and J gave up 9 bases, with 19 bases separating them. Germline V gene sequence: CDR1 SGHNT, CDR2 YENEEA. In DNA, the CDR3 is TGTGCCAGCAGCTCTAAAGGTATCTCAAGCGGTGAGCAGTTCTTC. It translates to CASSSKGISSGEQFF. The full variable domain, completed using reference TRBV11-3 and TRBJ2-1, is EAGVVQSPRYKIIEKKQPVAFWCNPISGHNTLYWYLQNLGQGPELLIRYENEEAVDDSQLPKDRFSAERLKGVDSTLKIQPAELGDSAVYLCASSSKGISSGEQFFGPGTRLTVL.

This clonotype has just a few counts. The gene calls are TRBV20-1 and TRBJ1-5; D perhaps matches TRBD1 (6 bases). V gave up 5 bases and J gave up 4 bases, with 21 bases separating them. CDR1 is DFQATT and CDR2 is SNEGSKA in the germline V gene (reference sequence). The CDR3 has 16 amino acids. CDR3 coding DNA: TGCAGTGCTTGGAGGGGGGAGGGGGGCCGGAATCAGCCCCAGCATTTT. Protein product: CSAWRGEGGRNQPQHF.

The gene calls are TRBV21-1 and TRBJ2-1. TRBV21-1 is classified as a pseudogene. The CDR3 length is 14 residues. The CDR3 loop is CASSPTGIYNEQFF. CDR3 nucleotide sequence: TGTGCCAGCAGCCCGACGGGGATCTACAATGAGCAGTTCTTC.

The genes are TRBV20-1 and TRBJ2-3; D possibly corresponds to TRBD1 (6 bases). The germline V gene has CDR1 DFQATT and CDR2 SNEGSKA (reference sequence). Trimming pared 5 bases from V and 6 bases from J, leaving 15 bases between. This CDR3 has 13 amino acids. The CDR3 loop is CSAPTSTGDTQYF. The CDR3 region has the DNA TGCAGTGCTCCAACGTCCACAGGGGATACGCAGTATTTT.

This clonotype was seen ten or more times. CDR3 loop: CASSYSGGQETQYF. CDR3 nucleotide sequence: TGCGCCAGCAGCTATTCGGGGGGTCAGGAGACCCAGTACTTC. V gene TRBV5-1 combines with J gene TRBJ2-5, with 7 bases aligning to TRBD2. Germline CDR1 and CDR2: SGHRS and YFSETQ. This CDR3 is built from 14 residues. V lost 3 bases and J lost 5; bases outside the gene matches: 7. Full variable domain (missing parts from reference TRBV5-1 and TRBJ2-5): KAGVTQTPRYLIKTRGQQVTLSCSPISGHRSVSWYQQTPGQGLQFLFEYFSETQRNKGNFPGRFSGRQFSNSRSEMNVSTLELGDSALYLCASSYSGGQETQYFGPGTRLLVL.

The rearrangement joins TRBV15 to TRBJ2-1; 11 bases fit TRBD1. Per the germline V gene, CDR1 is LNHNV and CDR2 is YYDKDF (reference sequence). The CDR3 spans 17 residues. J lost 7 bases, V lost 0 bases, and 8 bases had no gene match. The CDR3 sequence is CATSRDQRTGGRNEQFF. CDR3 DNA sequence: TGTGCCACCAGCAGAGATCAGAGGACAGGGGGCCGTAATGAGCAGTTCTTC.

This clonotype was counted at least ten times. The chain carries TRBV6-6 and TRBJ1-2, with D possibly matching TRBD1 (5 bases). V shed 2 bases and J shed 2 bases, with 9 bases lying between them. This CDR3 is 14 amino acids long. Looked up from germline, CDR1 is MNHNY and CDR2 is SVGAGI (reference sequence). CDR3 in amino acids: CASSYGAGNYGYTF. The CDR3 DNA reads TGTGCCAGCAGTTACGGGGCAGGGAACTATGGCTACACCTTC.

The rearrangement uses TRBV27 and TRBJ1-6; D possibly corresponds to TRBD1 (5 bases). Germline V CDR1 and CDR2: MNHEY, SMNVEV (reference sequence). V shed 6 bases and J shed 2 bases, with 11 bases lying between them. The CDR3 totals 15 residues. CDR3: CASRMTEAYNSPLHF. DNA of the CDR3: TGTGCCAGCAGAATGACAGAGGCCTATAATTCACCCCTCCACTTT.

The CDR3 loop is CSAGTTGIGYGYTF. The CDR3 DNA follows: TGCAGCGCTGGAACTACAGGGATCGGCTATGGCTACACCTTC. The genes are TRBV20-1 and TRBJ1-2; TRBD1 might be the D (6 bases). The CDR3 extends over 14 amino acids. Germline CDR1 and CDR2: DFQATT and SNEGSKA (reference sequence).

V usage is TRBV7-2 and J usage is TRBJ2-3, with D possibly matching TRBD2 (6 bases). This CDR3 has 15 amino acids. V gave up 5 bases and J gave up 6 bases, with 18 bases separating them. CDR1 is SGHTA, CDR2 FQGNSA, per germline. The CDR3 region has the DNA TGTGCCAGCAGCGTTAGTGGGCTAGCGAAGGATACGCAGTATTTT. Encoded protein: CASSVSGLAKDTQYF.

This chain links TRBV5-4 with TRBJ2-7; TRBD2 matches at 11 bases. V lost 0 bases to trimming and J lost 6 bases; unmatched junction nucleotides: 5. There are 15 residues in the CDR3. Germline CDR1 is SGHNT and CDR2 is YYREEE (reference sequence). The chain's CDR3 is CASSLDSGGASEQYF. CDR3 sequence (DNA): TGTGCCAGCAGCTTGGATAGCGGGGGGGCCTCCGAGCAGTACTTC.

Only a few counts were recorded for this clonotype. The rearrangement links TRBV20-1 to TRBJ2-3; D tentatively fits TRBD1 or TRBD2 (6 bases each). The CDR3 contains 14 residues. V was cut by 1 base and J by 3 bases, with 11 bases left in between. Germline assignment: CDR1 DFQATT and CDR2 SNEGSKA (reference sequence). CDR3 in amino acids: CSARVVGGTDTQYF. The CDR3 bases are TGCAGTGCTAGAGTGGTAGGGGGGACAGATACGCAGTATTTT.

V is TRBV20-1 and J is TRBJ1-2, with D possibly matching TRBD1 (5 bases). Trimming removed 6 bases at V and 2 bases at J, with 13 bases between. The germline V gene encodes CDR1 DFQATT and CDR2 SNEGSKA (reference sequence). The CDR3 has 13 amino acids. CDR3 sequence: CSAGGVWNYGYTF. The CDR3 bases are TGCAGTGCCGGGGGGGTATGGAACTATGGCTACACCTTC.

The rearrangement links TRBV5-1 to TRBJ2-1, with TRBD1 identical over 8 bases. CDR3 size: 14 residues. Germline V gene sequence: CDR1 SGHRS, CDR2 YFSETQ. With 4 bases clipped from V and 8 bases from J, the junction kept 8 bases outside the gene matches. For the CDR3, the DNA is TGCGCCAGCAGCGGCGGATACAGGGGGGATGAGCAGTTCTTC. It translates to CASSGGYRGDEQFF.

This clonotype was recorded a few times. V and J are TRBV20-1 and TRBJ2-5; possibly TRBD2 for D (6 bases). Germline assignment: CDR1 DFQATT and CDR2 SNEGSKA (reference sequence). The ends were cut back, 2 bases at V and 4 bases at J, with 14 bases in the middle. This CDR3 has 14 residues. In DNA form, the CDR3 reads TGCAGTGCTAGAACTAGCCCGGTGGGAGAGACCCAGTACTTC. This codes for CSARTSPVGETQYF.

The rearrangement links TRBV28 to TRBJ2-5; D possibly uses TRBD1 or TRBD2 (5 bases each). Germline CDR1 MDHEN, CDR2 SYDVKM. Trimming took off 8 bases at V and 5 bases at J, with 21 bases between the two ends. The length of the CDR3 is 15 residues. In DNA, the CDR3 is TGTGCCAGCTCCCCGTCAGGGAGTCCCACCGAGACCCAGTACTTC. This gives the protein CASSPSGSPTETQYF.

The chain links TRBV13 to TRBJ1-3, with D perhaps matching TRBD1 (5 bases). The CDR3 is 15 amino acids. The V gene lost 2 bases and the J gene lost 4 bases, with 12 bases spanning the gap. Per germline, CDR1 PRHDT and CDR2 FYEKMQ (reference sequence). The CDR3 sequence is CASSLQGDAGNTIYF. The CDR3 DNA sequence: TGTGCCAGCAGCTTACAAGGGGATGCCGGAAACACCATATATTTT.

This clonotype was seen at least ten times. V is TRBV29-1 and J is TRBJ2-5; 8 bases align to TRBD2. V trimming: 6 bases; J trimming: 1 base; junction bases outside the gene matches: 13. The length of the CDR3 is 16 residues. Germline CDR1 SQVTM, CDR2 ANQGSEA. The CDR3 region is CSVSTGGSRGQETQYF. The CDR3 DNA is TGCAGCGTGAGCACGGGAGGGTCCAGGGGCCAAGAGACCCAGTACTTC.

This clonotype occurred once. The chain recombines TRBV5-1 with TRBJ2-5; 8 bases line up with TRBD1. The J call may not be correct, given that the DNA end is closer to TRBJ2-7. There are 15 residues in the CDR3. The germline CDR1 and CDR2 sequences are SGHRS and YFSETQ. CDR3: CASSFGQGGLAEQYF. In nucleotides, the CDR3 is TGCGCCAGCAGCTTTGGACAGGGAGGACTCGCCGAGCAGTACTTC.